Here is one T cell receptor (beta chain) with its context. This specimen belongs to a study of blood T cell repertoires in COVID-19. Across the study: Donors in the United States, Italy and Spain gave samples during acute or convalescent COVID-19. From T cells, B-cell-depleted T cells, or PBMCs came the material, which was cDNA or gDNA.

The authors' processing: Estimates of nucleated cell counts were drawn from the amplification of reference gene primers. Some clones are missing from TCRdb's copy, which holds only in-frame ones; the method was immunoSEQ multiplex PCR. V and J calls and clone size are copied from that table; D and trimming were computed from the DNA. The sample yields about 260,000 clones, about 87% seen once. The CDR3 spans 16 residues. CDR1 and CDR2 from the germline V gene are LGHNA and YNFKEQ. The V gene lost 4 bases and the J gene lost 4 bases, with 16 bases spanning the gap. Material for sequencing was peripheral blood. The chain carries TRBV4-2 and TRBJ1-4; D gene ambiguous. The sequence was collected from a man aged 60-69 years who had recovered from COVID-19. CDR3 DNA sequence: TGTGCCAGCAGCCCCGGCGAGGGTAGCTTTAATGAAAAACTGTTTTTT. The encoded protein is CASSPGEGSFNEKLFF.